Listed below are T cell receptor beta chains from one sample, sequenced in a study of T-cell memory formation after mild COVID-19. TCRdb called the 5' RACE reads again in MiXCR, with one record for every CDR3 protein. The repertoire holds 550,000 to 700,000 distinct CDR3 sequences, with around 15% as singletons. Material: PBMCs or a T cell subset sorted from them (not recorded which). The receptors were gathered from an adult woman who had mild COVID-19 (a few samples of this study predate the infection). Cell type and time point are not known. Both conserved end residues are part of each CDR3. The D gene is left open where the match is weak. Clone size is shown for a subset of rows, as once, few, many or a class of expanded clone.

TRBJ1-1 . . TRBV7-2 TGTGCCAGCAGCCCGGGCCCTGGATGGACTGAAGCTTTCTTT CASSPGPGWTEAFF
TRBJ2-7 few TRBD1 TRBV20-1 TGCAGTGCAACCGGGACAGGGTTTTACGAGCAGTACTTC CSATGTGFYEQYF
TRBJ1-2 few . TRBV6-5 TGTGCCAGCAGTTACTCGAGGGGTGGATATGGCTACACCTTC CASSYSRGGYGYTF
TRBJ2-1 . . TRBV6-2/TRBV6-3 TGTGCCAGCAGTTACACAGACAATGAGCAGTTCTTC CASSYTDNEQFF
TRBJ2-1 few . TRBV12-3/TRBV12-4 TGTGCCAGCAGTCTCCCGAGTGACTCCTACAATGAGCAGTTCTTC CASSLPSDSYNEQFF
TRBJ1-2 . . TRBV20-1 TGCAGTGCTAGGGATTCGGATGCGGGAGGCTACACCTTC CSARDSDAGGYTF
TRBJ1-1 . . TRBV7-3 TGTGCCAGCAGCTTATCGGGGTACACTGAAGCTTTCTTT CASSLSGYTEAFF
TRBJ2-1 once TRBD1 TRBV6-5 TGTGCCAGCAGCCAGGGGGTCCAGGAGCAGTTCTTC CASSQGVQEQFF
TRBJ2-1 many TRBD2 TRBV12-3/TRBV12-4 TGTGCCAGCAGTGGTTCTAGCGGGAGATTGAATGAGCAGTTCTTC CASSGSSGRLNEQFF
TRBJ2-5 many . TRBV7-6 TGTGCCAGCAGCTTAGCGGGGGGCTCGGCGGAGACCCAGTACTTC CASSLAGGSAETQYF
TRBJ1-2 few . TRBV6-2/TRBV6-3 TGTGCCAGCAGCTCCATGGATGGGCGCTATGGCTACACCTTC CASSSMDGRYGYTF
TRBJ2-3 . TRBD2 TRBV7-9 TGTGCCAGCAGCCCCAACCTTCTGGCGGGGGGCACAGATACGCAGTATTTT CASSPNLLAGGTDTQYF
TRBJ1-2 . TRBD1 TRBV5-1 TGCGCCAGCAGAATTCCAAGGACAGGTGAGGGCTACACCTTC CASRIPRTGEGYTF
TRBJ1-6 . TRBD1 TRBV15 TGTGCCACCAGCGGCCGGGACAGGGACTATAATTCACCCCTCCACTTT CATSGRDRDYNSPLHF
TRBJ1-2 . TRBD1 TRBV9 TGTGCCAGCAGCCCAAGGGGGACAGGGGGCGCGGACTATGGCTACACCTTC CASSPRGTGGADYGYTF
TRBJ2-1 once TRBD2 TRBV12-3/TRBV12-4 TGTGCCAGCAGTTTTTGGGGACTAGCTTACAATGAGCAGTTCTTC CASSFWGLAYNEQFF